The TCR beta chain under discussion was sequenced for a study of blood T cell repertoires in COVID-19 (dated by TCRdb to 2020 to 2022). Describing the broader study: The collaborator samples originated in the United States, Italy and Spain and spanned the acute and convalescent phases of COVID-19. The sample metadata nearly always contained a de-identified subject ID, COVID-19 status, age in years and sex. The material from the prospective study consisted of cDNA or gDNA derived from T cells, B-cell-depleted T cells, or PBMCs. The dataset comprised deeply sampled blood TCRbeta repertoires from subjects exposed to, actively infected with, or recovered from COVID-19. Samples were obtained from the ongoing ImmuneRACE study (first 160 participants) and from some 1,300 subjects provided by 6 global collaborators. Where available, HLA class I and class II types were taken from metadata supplied by the sample provider and were not determined by assay-based typing. A freely available public database, intended as a resource for researchers studying the immune response to SARS-CoV-2, is where the repertoires were released.

As to this clone: What this receptor recognizes is not known. Base qualities are not provided; no much larger clone lies one nucleotide away.

The immunoSEQ Assay, a bias-controlled multiplex PCR, was used to amplify TCRbeta CDR3 regions from genomic DNA. The authors' pipeline ran thus. The number of nucleated cells in each sample was estimated from the amplification of reference gene primers within the assay. To quantify the absolute abundance of each unique TCRbeta CDR3 rearrangement, sequence reads were collapsed and filtered. For each sample, productive Simpson clonality was calculated as the square root of Simpson's diversity index across productive rearrangements. Not all clones reach the TCRdb copy of this immuneACCESS table, which keeps in-frame sequences only. Checked studies attribute under half of the gap to unresolved V genes and leave the rest unexplained. V and J calls and clone size come straight from that table; D and trimming were deduced from the DNA. The sample profile shows around 100,000 clones; around 81% of them were found once. The ten largest clonotypes hold roughly 13% of the sample.

CDR1 and CDR2 were assigned from the germline V gene as MNHNS and SASEGT. Germline trimming: 4 bases from V, 4 bases from J; junction bases outside gene matches: 10. The CDR3 holds 16 amino acids from the cysteine to the phenylalanine. The sequence is cut down to CDR3 DNA, 48 bases in frame from base 1. The paper's findings and limits, for the study overall: The quantity of clinical and demographic metadata differed by source and by participant and was supplied without curation.

The collaborating institutions used their own protocols to collect whole blood in K2EDTA tubes. Collaborator samples were shipped for TCRbeta analysis as frozen whole blood, isolated PBMCs, or DNA extracted from either sample type. Sequencing was performed on peripheral blood. The source of this sequence is a middle-aged man with active or convalescent COVID-19. The rearranged segments are TRBV6-1 and TRBJ2-3, with 8 bases aligning to TRBD2. The DNA sequence is as follows: TGTGCCAGCAGTGTGGCCGGTAGCGGGACCTCAGATACGCAGTATTTT. It codes for CASSVAGSGTSDTQYF.